This T cell receptor (beta chain) was captured by sequencing in a study of blood T cell repertoires in COVID-19. Measured with immunoSEQ multiplex PCR; TCRdb has only the in-frame clones, and not every one. The data contain about 200,000 clones, around nine tenths of them seen just once; the ten biggest clones take up 1.5% to 2%. The V end was cut by 6 bases, the J end by 10 bases, with 30 bases between. The CDR3 has 17 residues. Germline values: CDR1 SSHAT, CDR2 FNYEAQ (reference sequence). This chain links TRBV7-7 with TRBJ1-1; no clear D gene. This clonotype was obtained from a man between 18 and 29 years old with active or convalescent COVID-19. The source material was peripheral blood. CDR3: CASRHPITALTKTGAFF. CDR3 nucleotide sequence: TGTGCCAGCAGACACCCAATTACAGCGCTGACTAAAACGGGAGCTTTCTTT.